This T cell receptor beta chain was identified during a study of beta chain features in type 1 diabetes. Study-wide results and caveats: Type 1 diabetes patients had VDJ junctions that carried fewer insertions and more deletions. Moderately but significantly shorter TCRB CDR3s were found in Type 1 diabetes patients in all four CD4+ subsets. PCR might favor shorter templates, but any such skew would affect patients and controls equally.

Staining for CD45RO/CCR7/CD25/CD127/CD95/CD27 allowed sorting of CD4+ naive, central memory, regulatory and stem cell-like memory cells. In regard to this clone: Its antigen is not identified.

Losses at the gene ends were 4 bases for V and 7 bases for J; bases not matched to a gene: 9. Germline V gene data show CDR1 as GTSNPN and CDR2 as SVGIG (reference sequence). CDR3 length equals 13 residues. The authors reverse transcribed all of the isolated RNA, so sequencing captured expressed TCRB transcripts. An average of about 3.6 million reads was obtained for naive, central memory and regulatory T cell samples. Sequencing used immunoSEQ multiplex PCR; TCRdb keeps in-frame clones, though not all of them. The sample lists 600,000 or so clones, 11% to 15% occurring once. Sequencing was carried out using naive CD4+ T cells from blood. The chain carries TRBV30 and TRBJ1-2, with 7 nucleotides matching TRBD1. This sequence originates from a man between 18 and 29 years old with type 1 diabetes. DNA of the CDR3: TGTGCCTGGAAAGGACAGGCTCAAAGTGGCTACACCTTC. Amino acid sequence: CAWKGQAQSGYTF.